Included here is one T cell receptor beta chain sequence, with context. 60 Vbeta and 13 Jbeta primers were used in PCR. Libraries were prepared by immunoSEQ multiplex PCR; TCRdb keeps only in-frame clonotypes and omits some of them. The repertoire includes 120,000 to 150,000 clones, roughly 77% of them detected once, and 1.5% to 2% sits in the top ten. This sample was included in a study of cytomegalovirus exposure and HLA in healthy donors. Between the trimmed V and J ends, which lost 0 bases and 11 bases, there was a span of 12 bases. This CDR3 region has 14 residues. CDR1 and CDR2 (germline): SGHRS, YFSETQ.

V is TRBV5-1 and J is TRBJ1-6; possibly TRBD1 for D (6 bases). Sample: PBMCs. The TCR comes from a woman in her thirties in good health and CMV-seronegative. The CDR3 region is CASSLEQGLAPLHF. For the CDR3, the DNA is TGCGCCAGCAGCTTGGAACAGGGCCTGGCACCCCTCCACTTT.